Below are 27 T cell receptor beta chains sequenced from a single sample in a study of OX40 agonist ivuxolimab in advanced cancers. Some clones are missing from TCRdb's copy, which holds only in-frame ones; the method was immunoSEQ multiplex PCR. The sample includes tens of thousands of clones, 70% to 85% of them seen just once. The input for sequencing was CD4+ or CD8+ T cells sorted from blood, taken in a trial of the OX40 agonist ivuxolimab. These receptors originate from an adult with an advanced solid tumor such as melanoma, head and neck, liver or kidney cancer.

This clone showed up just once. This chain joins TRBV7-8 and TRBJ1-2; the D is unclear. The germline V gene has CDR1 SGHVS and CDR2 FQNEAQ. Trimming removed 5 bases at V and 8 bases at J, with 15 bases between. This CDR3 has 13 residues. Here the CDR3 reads CASSNTAFGGYTF. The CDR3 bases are TGTGCCAGCAGCAACACAGCTTTCGGGGGCTACACCTTC.

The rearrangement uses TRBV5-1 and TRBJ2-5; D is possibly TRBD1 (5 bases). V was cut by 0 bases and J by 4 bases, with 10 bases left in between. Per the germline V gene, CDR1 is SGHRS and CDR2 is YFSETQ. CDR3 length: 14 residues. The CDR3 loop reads CASSLGGARETQYF. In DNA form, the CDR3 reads TGCGCCAGCAGCTTGGGTGGGGCTCGAGAGACCCAGTACTTC.

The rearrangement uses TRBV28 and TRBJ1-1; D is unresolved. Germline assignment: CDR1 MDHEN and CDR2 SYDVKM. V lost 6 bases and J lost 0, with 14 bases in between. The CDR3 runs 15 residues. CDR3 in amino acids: CASSPRAALNTEAFF. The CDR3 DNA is TGTGCCAGCAGCCCTCGGGCAGCATTGAACACTGAAGCTTTCTTT.

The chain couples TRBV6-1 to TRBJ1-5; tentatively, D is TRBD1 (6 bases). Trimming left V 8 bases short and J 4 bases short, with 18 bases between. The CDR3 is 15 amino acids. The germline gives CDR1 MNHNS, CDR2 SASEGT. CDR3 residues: CASLRGGLENQPQHF. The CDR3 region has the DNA TGTGCCAGCTTAAGGGGGGGGCTCGAGAATCAGCCCCAGCATTTT.

The CDR3 sequence: CASSLSGPRSEAFF. The DNA of the CDR3 is TGTGCCAGCAGCTTATCGGGTCCCCGAAGTGAAGCTTTCTTT. The chain carries TRBV7-9 and TRBJ1-1; D is ambiguous. V was clipped by 2 bases and J by 7 bases, with 14 bases between them. Germline CDR1 reads SEHNR; CDR2 reads FQNEAQ (reference sequence). CDR3 length: 14 residues.

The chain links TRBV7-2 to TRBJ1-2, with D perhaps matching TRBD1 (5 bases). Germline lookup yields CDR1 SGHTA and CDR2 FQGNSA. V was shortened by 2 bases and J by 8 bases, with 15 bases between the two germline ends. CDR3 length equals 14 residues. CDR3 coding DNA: TGTGCCAGCAGCTTAACTGGCAGGGCATACGGCTACACCTTC. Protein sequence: CASSLTGRAYGYTF.

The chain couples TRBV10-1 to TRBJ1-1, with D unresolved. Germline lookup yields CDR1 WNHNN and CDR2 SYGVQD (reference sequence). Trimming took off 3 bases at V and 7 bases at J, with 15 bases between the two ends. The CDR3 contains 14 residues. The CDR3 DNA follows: TGCGCCAGCAGTGATCACCTACGAGATAATGAAGCTTTCTTT. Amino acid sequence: CASSDHLRDNEAFF.

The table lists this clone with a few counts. The CDR3 DNA reads as TGTGCCAGCAGCAAAGATCGGGACAGGGAGGTCTCACCCCTCCACTTT. This codes for CASSKDRDREVSPLHF. The V gene is TRBV21-1, the J gene TRBJ1-6; TRBD1, as called in the table, went unchecked against the DNA. TRBV21-1 is assigned pseudogene status. The CDR3 contains 16 residues.

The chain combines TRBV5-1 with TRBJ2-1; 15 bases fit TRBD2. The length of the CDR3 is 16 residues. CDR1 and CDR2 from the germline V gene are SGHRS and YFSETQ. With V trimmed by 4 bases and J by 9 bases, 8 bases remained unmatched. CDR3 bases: TGCGCCAGCAGCGCCCGGACTAGCGGGGGGGCAGGTGAGCAGTTCTTC. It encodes CASSARTSGGAGEQFF.

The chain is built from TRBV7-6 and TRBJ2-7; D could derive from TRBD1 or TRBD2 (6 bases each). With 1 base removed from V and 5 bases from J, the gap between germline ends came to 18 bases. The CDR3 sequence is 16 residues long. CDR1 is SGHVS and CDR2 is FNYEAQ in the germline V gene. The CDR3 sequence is CASSLVAGGGIDEQYF. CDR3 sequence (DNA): TGTGCCAGCAGCTTAGTCGCCGGGGGCGGGATCGACGAGCAGTACTTC.

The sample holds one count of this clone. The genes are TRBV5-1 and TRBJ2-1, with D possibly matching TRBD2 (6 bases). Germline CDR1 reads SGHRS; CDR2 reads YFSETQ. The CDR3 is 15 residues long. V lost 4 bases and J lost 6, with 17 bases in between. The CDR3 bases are TGCGCCAGCAGCCCCGGGACTTATCTACTCAATGAGCAGTTCTTC. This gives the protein CASSPGTYLLNEQFF. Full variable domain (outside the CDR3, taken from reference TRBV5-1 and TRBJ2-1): KAGVTQTPRYLIKTRGQQVTLSCSPISGHRSVSWYQQTPGQGLQFLFEYFSETQRNKGNFPGRFSGRQFSNSRSEMNVSTLELGDSALYLCASSPGTYLLNEQFFGPGTRLTVL.

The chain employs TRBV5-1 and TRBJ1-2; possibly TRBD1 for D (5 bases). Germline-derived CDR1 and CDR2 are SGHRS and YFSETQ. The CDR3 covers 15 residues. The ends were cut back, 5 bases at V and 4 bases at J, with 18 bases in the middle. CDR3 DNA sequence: TGCGCCAGCAGTGCCAGGGAAGGCGTTAGCTATGGCTACACCTTC. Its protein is CASSAREGVSYGYTF.

CDR3 bases: TGTGCCAGCAGTCGCGGGACAGCCTCCTACGAGCAGTACGTC. Translated, it gives CASSRGTASYEQYV. The chain uses TRBV6-6 and TRBJ2-7; TRBD1 is a possible D gene (7 bases). The CDR3 contains 14 residues. V lost 5 bases and J lost 0, with 11 bases in between. Germline V gene lookup returns CDR1 MNHNY and CDR2 SVGAGI (reference sequence).

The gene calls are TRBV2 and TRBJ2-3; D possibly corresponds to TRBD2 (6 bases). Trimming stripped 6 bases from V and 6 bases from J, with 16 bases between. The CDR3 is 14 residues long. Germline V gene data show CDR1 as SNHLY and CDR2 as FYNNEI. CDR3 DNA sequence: TGTGCCAGCAGGGAGGGGTTAGGGGTGGATACGCAGTATTTT. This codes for CASREGLGVDTQYF.

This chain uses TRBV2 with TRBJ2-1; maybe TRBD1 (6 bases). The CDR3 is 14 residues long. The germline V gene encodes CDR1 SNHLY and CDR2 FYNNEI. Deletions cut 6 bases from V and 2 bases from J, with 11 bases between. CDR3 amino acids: CASRQGSPYNEQFF. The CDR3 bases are TGTGCCAGCAGGCAGGGGTCCCCCTACAATGAGCAGTTCTTC.

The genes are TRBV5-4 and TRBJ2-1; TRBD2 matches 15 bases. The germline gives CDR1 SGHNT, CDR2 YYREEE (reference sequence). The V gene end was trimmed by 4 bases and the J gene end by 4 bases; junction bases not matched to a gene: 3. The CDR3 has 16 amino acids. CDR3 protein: CASSGLAGGRYNEQFF. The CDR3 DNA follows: TGTGCCAGCAGCGGACTAGCGGGGGGGCGTTACAATGAGCAGTTCTTC.

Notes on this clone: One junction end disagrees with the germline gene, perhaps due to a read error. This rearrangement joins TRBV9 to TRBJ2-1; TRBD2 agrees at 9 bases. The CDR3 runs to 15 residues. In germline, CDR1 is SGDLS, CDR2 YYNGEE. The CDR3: CASTVAGDSYNEQFF. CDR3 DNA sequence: TGTGCCAGCACCGTAGCGGGAGATAGCTACAATGAGCAGTTCTTC.

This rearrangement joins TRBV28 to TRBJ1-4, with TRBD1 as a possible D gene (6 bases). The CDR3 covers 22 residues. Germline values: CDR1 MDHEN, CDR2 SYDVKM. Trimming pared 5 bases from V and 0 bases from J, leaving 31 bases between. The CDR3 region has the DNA TGTGCCAGCAGTCCTCGGAGGGGGGGGCGTATGAACCAATTTGCAACTAATGAAAAACTGTTTTTT. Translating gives CASSPRRGGRMNQFATNEKLFF.

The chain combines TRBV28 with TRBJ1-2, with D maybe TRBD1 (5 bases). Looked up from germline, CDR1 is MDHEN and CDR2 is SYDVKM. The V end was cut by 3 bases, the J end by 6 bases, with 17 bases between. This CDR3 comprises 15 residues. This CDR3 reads CASSFNGDPGHGYTF. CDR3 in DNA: TGTGCCAGCAGTTTTAATGGGGACCCCGGGCATGGCTACACCTTC.

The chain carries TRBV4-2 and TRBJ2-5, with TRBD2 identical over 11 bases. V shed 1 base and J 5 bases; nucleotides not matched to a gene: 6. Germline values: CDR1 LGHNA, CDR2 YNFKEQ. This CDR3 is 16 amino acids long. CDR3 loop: CASSQVTSGAGETQYF. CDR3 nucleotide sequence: TGTGCCAGCAGCCAAGTGACTAGCGGGGCCGGGGAGACCCAGTACTTC.

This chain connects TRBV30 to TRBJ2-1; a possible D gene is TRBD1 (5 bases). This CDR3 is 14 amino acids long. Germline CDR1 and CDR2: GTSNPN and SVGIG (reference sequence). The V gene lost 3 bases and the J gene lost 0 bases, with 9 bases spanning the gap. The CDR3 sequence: CAWRDTRSYNEQFF. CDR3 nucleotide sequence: TGTGCCTGGAGGGACACCCGCTCCTACAATGAGCAGTTCTTC.

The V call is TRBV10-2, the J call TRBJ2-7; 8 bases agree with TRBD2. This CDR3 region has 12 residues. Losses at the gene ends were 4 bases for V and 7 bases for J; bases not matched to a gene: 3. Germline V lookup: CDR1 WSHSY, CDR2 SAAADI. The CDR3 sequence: CASSARGGEQYV. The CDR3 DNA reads TGCGCCAGCAGTGCCCGGGGGGGGGAGCAGTACGTC.

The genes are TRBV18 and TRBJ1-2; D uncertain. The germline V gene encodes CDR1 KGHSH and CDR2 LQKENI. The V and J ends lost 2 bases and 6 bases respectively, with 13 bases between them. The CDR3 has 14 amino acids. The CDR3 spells CASSPDRGRDGYTF. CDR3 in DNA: TGTGCCAGCTCACCAGATAGAGGGAGGGATGGCTACACCTTC. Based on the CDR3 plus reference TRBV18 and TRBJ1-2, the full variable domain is NAGVMQNPRHLVRRRGQEARLRCSPMKGHSHVYWYRQLPEEGLKFMVYLQKENIIDESGMPKERFSAEFPKEGPSILRIQQVVRGDSAAYFCASSPDRGRDGYTFGSGTRLTVV.

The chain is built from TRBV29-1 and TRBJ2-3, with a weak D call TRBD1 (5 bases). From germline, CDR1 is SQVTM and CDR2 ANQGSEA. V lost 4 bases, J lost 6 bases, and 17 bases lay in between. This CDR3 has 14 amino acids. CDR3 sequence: CSVVRGNPQDTQYF. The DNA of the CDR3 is TGCAGCGTTGTTAGGGGTAATCCCCAGGATACGCAGTATTTT.

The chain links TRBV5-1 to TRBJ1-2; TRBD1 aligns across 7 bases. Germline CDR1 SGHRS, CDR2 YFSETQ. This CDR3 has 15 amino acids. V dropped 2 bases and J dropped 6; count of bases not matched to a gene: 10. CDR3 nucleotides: TGCGCCAGCAGCTTCTACAGGGGCGGATCAAATGGCTACACCTTC. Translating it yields CASSFYRGGSNGYTF.

CDR3 in amino acids: CASSLEMGQVDNYGYTF. Written as DNA, the CDR3 is TGTGCCAGCAGCTTGGAAATGGGGCAAGTTGATAACTATGGCTACACCTTC. The V and J genes are TRBV5-4 and TRBJ1-2, with D perhaps TRBD1 (5 bases). Germline V lookup: CDR1 SGHNT, CDR2 YYREEE (reference sequence). Trimming left V 0 bases short and J 1 base short, with 16 bases between. The CDR3 is 17 amino acids.

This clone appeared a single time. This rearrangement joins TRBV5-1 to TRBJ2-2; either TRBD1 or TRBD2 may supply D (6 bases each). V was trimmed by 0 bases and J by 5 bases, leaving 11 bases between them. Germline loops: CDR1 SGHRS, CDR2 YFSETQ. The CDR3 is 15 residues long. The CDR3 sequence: CASSLVGGGTGELFF. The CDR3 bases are TGCGCCAGCAGCTTGGTCGGGGGCGGAACCGGGGAGCTGTTTTTT.